These 24 T cell receptor beta chains came from one sample sequenced in a study of cytomegalovirus exposure and HLA in healthy donors. Amplification used 60 Vbeta primers and 13 Jbeta primers. The data were produced by immunoSEQ multiplex PCR, yet TCRdb's version contains in-frame clones alone and is incomplete. This sample has about 180,000 clones, with about 77% found just once. Input material: PBMCs. Every receptor here comes from a woman under 40 in good health and CMV-seropositive.

The chain combines TRBV30 with TRBJ1-5, with a weak D call TRBD1 (5 bases). CDR1 and CDR2 from the germline V gene are GTSNPN and SVGIG (reference sequence). CDR3 length: 14 amino acids. V was clipped by 4 bases and J by 0 bases, with 10 bases between them. The CDR3 DNA reads as TGTGCCTGGAATCCGACAGATAGCAATCAGCCCCAGCATTTT. This gives the protein CAWNPTDSNQPQHF.

This clone has more than one count but fewer than ten. The chain has TRBV7-2 and TRBJ2-5, with unresolved D. CDR3 length: 15 amino acids. V was clipped by 2 bases and J by 1 base, with 11 bases between them. Per the germline V gene, CDR1 is SGHTA and CDR2 is FQGNSA. The CDR3: CASSLNPLAQETQYF. The DNA of the CDR3 is TGTGCCAGCAGCTTAAACCCGTTGGCCCAAGAGACCCAGTACTTC.

This clone was detected only a few times. This sequence joins TRBV23-1 and TRBJ2-1, with TRBD2 as a possible D gene (6 bases). TRBV23-1 counts as an open reading frame of uncertain function. There are 14 residues in the CDR3. The germline V and J ends were trimmed by 1 base and 3 bases, with 7 bases remaining between them. This chain's CDR3 is CASSQLRGYNEQFF. CDR3 DNA sequence: TGCGCCAGCAGTCAATTGCGGGGCTACAATGAGCAGTTCTTC.

In nucleotides, the CDR3 is TGTGCCAGCAGCTGGGACAGGGCGAACACTGAAGCTTTCTTT. It translates to CASSWDRANTEAFF. This chain uses TRBV7-2 with TRBJ1-1, with 9 bases identical to TRBD1. Unmatched junction bases numbered 1, after V lost 4 bases and J lost 1 base. The CDR3 totals 14 residues. In germline, CDR1 is SGHTA, CDR2 FQGNSA.

The V and J genes are TRBV7-3 and TRBJ1-6; 8 bases align to TRBD1. V gave up 5 bases and J gave up 6 bases; unmatched junction bases: 9. The CDR3 contains 16 residues. Germline values: CDR1 SGHTA, CDR2 FQGTGA. The chain's CDR3 is CASSQSGTGRNSPLHF. The CDR3 region has the DNA TGTGCCAGCAGCCAGTCAGGGACAGGTCGTAATTCACCCCTCCACTTT.

The chain combines TRBV5-1 with TRBJ2-2; 10 bases fit TRBD2. Germline lookup yields CDR1 SGHRS and CDR2 YFSETQ. The CDR3 totals 17 residues. With V trimmed by 4 bases and J by 4 bases, 10 bases remained unmatched. CDR3 DNA: TGCGCCAGCAGCGTTTTAGCGGGGGGAAGTGTCACCGGGGAGCTGTTTTTT. It is translated as CASSVLAGGSVTGELFF.

The chain combines TRBV5-1 with TRBJ1-1; D is ambiguous. CDR3 length equals 15 residues. The germline V gene encodes CDR1 SGHRS and CDR2 YFSETQ. V was clipped by 4 bases and J by 1 base, with 14 bases between them. The CDR3 nucleotides are TGCGCCAGCAGCGTCCGGGGAGGGCCGAACACTGAAGCTTTCTTT. Protein sequence: CASSVRGGPNTEAFF.

V is TRBV6-1 and J is TRBJ1-2; 7 positions match TRBD1. The CDR3 is 12 amino acids. Germline V lookup: CDR1 MNHNS, CDR2 SASEGT. The junction had 13 bases not matched to a gene; V was cut back by 9 bases and J by 12 bases. The CDR3 nucleotides read TGTGCCAGGACAGGGCAGTATCTAGGCGACACCTTC. Amino acid sequence: CARTGQYLGDTF.

The chain recombines TRBV5-4 with TRBJ1-1, with a tentative D call TRBD1 (6 bases). V lost 4 bases, J lost 0 bases, and 16 bases lay in between. Per germline, CDR1 SGHNT and CDR2 YYREEE (reference sequence). This CDR3 contains 16 residues. CDR3 DNA: TGTGCCAGCAGCCCCGGGGGGGCAGCCATGAACACTGAAGCTTTCTTT. Translated, it gives CASSPGGAAMNTEAFF.

The chain has TRBV10-3 and TRBJ1-1, with D perhaps matching TRBD1 (5 bases). V shed 4 bases and J shed 4 bases, with 7 bases lying between them. The CDR3 contains 12 residues. Germline V CDR1 and CDR2: ENHRY, SYGVKD. The CDR3 coding sequence is TGTGCCATCAGTGGTGACAGCACTGAAGCTTTCTTT. It is translated as CAISGDSTEAFF.

The gene calls are TRBV28 and TRBJ2-7, with D unresolved. CDR1 and CDR2 from the germline V gene are MDHEN and SYDVKM. The V end was cut by 1 base, the J end by 6 bases, with 7 bases between. The CDR3 spans 12 residues. The CDR3 protein is CASSLSWSEQYF. DNA for the CDR3: TGTGCCAGCAGTTTATCTTGGAGCGAGCAGTACTTC.

V usage is TRBV7-8 and J usage is TRBJ1-3, with 8 bases fitting TRBD1. This CDR3 region has 16 residues. CDR1 is SGHVS and CDR2 is FQNEAQ in the germline V gene. The V gene end was trimmed by 5 bases and the J gene end by 1 base; junction bases not matched to a gene: 7. The CDR3 here is CASSEYRGASGNTIYF. For the CDR3, the DNA is TGTGCCAGCAGCGAATACAGGGGGGCGTCTGGAAACACCATATATTTT.

As to this clone: The sample has other DNA sequences that encode this CDR3 too. The chain has TRBV4-3 and TRBJ2-7; D is perhaps TRBD1 (5 bases). Germline V CDR1 and CDR2: LGHNA, YSLEER. The germline V and J ends were trimmed by 1 base and 0 bases, with 7 bases remaining between them. The CDR3 has 14 amino acids. CDR3 amino acids: CASSQAQASYEQYF. The CDR3 region has the DNA TGCGCCAGCAGCCAAGCACAGGCCTCCTACGAGCAGTACTTC.

This chain links TRBV7-6 with TRBJ2-7; 7 bases align to TRBD1. Per germline, CDR1 SGHVS and CDR2 FNYEAQ. V shed 1 base and J 3 bases; nucleotides not matched to a gene: 12. The CDR3 loop spans 17 amino acids. In DNA form, the CDR3 reads TGTGCCAGCAGCTTAGGGTATGGGGCCACAGGGGACTACGAGCAGTACTTC. It is translated as CASSLGYGATGDYEQYF.

The chain recombines TRBV5-1 with TRBJ2-3; no reliable D call. The CDR3 length is 13 residues. Trimming stripped 4 bases from V and 0 bases from J, with 6 bases between. Germline values: CDR1 SGHRS, CDR2 YFSETQ. The DNA for the CDR3 is TGCGCCAGCAGCCTGACAAGCACAGATACGCAGTATTTT. Protein product: CASSLTSTDTQYF. Full variable domain (outside the CDR3, taken from reference TRBV5-1 and TRBJ2-3): KAGVTQTPRYLIKTRGQQVTLSCSPISGHRSVSWYQQTPGQGLQFLFEYFSETQRNKGNFPGRFSGRQFSNSRSEMNVSTLELGDSALYLCASSLTSTDTQYFGPGTRLTVL.

This clone was recorded a few times. The V call is TRBV6-1, the J call TRBJ1-5, with unresolved D. V was cut by 3 bases and J by 6 bases, with 15 bases left in between. The CDR3 length is 15 residues. CDR1 MNHNS and CDR2 SASEGT come from the germline V gene. The CDR3 here is CASSDGGLRGQPQHF. CDR3 bases: TGTGCCAGCAGTGATGGAGGACTCCGCGGTCAGCCCCAGCATTTT.

The chain has TRBV7-9 and TRBJ1-2, with 8 nucleotides matching TRBD1. In germline, CDR1 is SEHNR, CDR2 FQNEAQ (reference sequence). V shed 1 base, J shed 8 bases, and the junction held 9 bases outside the gene matches. The CDR3 covers 15 residues. CDR3 nucleotides: TGTGCCAGCAGCTTAGACAGCACAGGGGGAAGGGGCTACACCTTC. Its protein product is CASSLDSTGGRGYTF.

Only one count was recorded for this clone. The CDR3 protein is CSVEDLGRANTGELFF. As DNA, the CDR3 is TGCAGCGTTGAAGATCTTGGCAGGGCGAACACCGGGGAGCTGTTTTTT. This chain joins TRBV29-1 and TRBJ2-2; a weak D match, TRBD1 (5 bases). Germline V gene data show CDR1 as SQVTM and CDR2 as ANQGSEA. There are 16 residues in the CDR3. Trimming cost V 0 bases and J 0 bases, with 11 bases left between them.

V gene TRBV5-5 combines with J gene TRBJ2-1, with 8 bases identical to TRBD2. Germline V lookup: CDR1 SGHKS, CDR2 YYEKEE (reference sequence). The CDR3 has 15 amino acids. Unmatched junction bases numbered 6, after V lost 7 bases and J lost 0 bases. The CDR3 loop is CASSSGGSSYNEQFF. The CDR3 nucleotides are TGTGCCAGCTCCAGCGGGGGTAGCTCCTACAATGAGCAGTTCTTC.

The chain couples TRBV7-9 to TRBJ2-5; D possibly corresponds to TRBD1 (7 bases). There are 16 residues in the CDR3. V was clipped by 6 bases and J by 4 bases, with 21 bases between them. In germline, CDR1 is SEHNR, CDR2 FQNEAQ (reference sequence). Written as DNA, the CDR3 is TGTGCCAGCAGACCCGGGGGTAACAGGGGTGTAGAGACCCAGTACTTC. This sequence encodes CASRPGGNRGVETQYF.

CDR3 sequence (DNA): TGTGCCAGCAGTTTAGGAGGTAGCAATCAGCCCCAGCATTTT. Its translation is CASSLGGSNQPQHF. The chain combines TRBV28 with TRBJ1-5, with unresolved D. The germline V gene has CDR1 MDHEN and CDR2 SYDVKM. CDR3 length: 14 residues. Trimming removed 2 bases at V and 0 bases at J, with 5 bases between.

This clone has more than one count but fewer than ten. The chain employs TRBV6-5 and TRBJ2-7, with D perhaps TRBD1 (6 bases). The CDR3 sequence is 14 residues long. Germline CDR1 MNHEY, CDR2 SVGAGI. V was shortened by 0 bases and J by 3 bases, with 9 bases between the two germline ends. CDR3 coding DNA: TGTGCCAGCAGTTACTCGTTCAGGGGCTACGAGCAGTACTTC. This codes for CASSYSFRGYEQYF.

The V call is TRBV30, the J call TRBJ1-4; D unclear. V was clipped by 5 bases and J by 7 bases, with 8 bases between them. The CDR3 extends over 11 amino acids. From germline, CDR1 is GTSNPN and CDR2 SVGIG (reference sequence). CDR3 nucleotide sequence: TGTGCCTGGGGGGAGGGTGAAAAACTGTTTTTT. The encoded protein is CAWGEGEKLFF.

The chain employs TRBV19 and TRBJ2-2; the match to TRBD1 covers 7 bases. This CDR3 region has 17 residues. The J segment lost 5 bases and the V segment lost 4 bases, leaving 13 bases of the junction unmatched. Germline CDR1 reads LNHDA; CDR2 reads SQIVND (reference sequence). The CDR3 DNA follows: TGTGCCAGTAGTAGAATCGGGGACAGCCGGGGAACCGGGGAGCTGTTTTTT. Translating gives CASSRIGDSRGTGELFF.